This is a list of T cell receptor beta chains from one sample in a study of T-cell reconstitution after alpha-beta-depleted transplantation in children. MiXCR, applied by TCRdb to the PCR reads, yields one record per CDR3 protein. The sample yields some 490,000 distinct CDR3 sequences, roughly an eighth seen once. The material sequenced was PBMCs from the stem cell graft donor, taken from the stem cell graft. These receptors were obtained from a human donor who donated a stem cell graft to a child with combined immunodeficiency. CDR3s include the opening cysteine and the closing phenylalanine or tryptophan. D genes are given only for firm matches. Only some rows state a clone size, as once, few, many or a class for expanded clones.

>TRBV3-1|TRBD1|few|TRBJ2-5
TGTGCCAGCAGCCAAGTAAGGACAGGGGGAATGGAGACCCAGTACTTC
CASSQVRTGGMETQYF
>TRBV5-1|.|few|TRBJ2-7
TGCGCCAGCAGCTTGGGCCCGTCAGGGGACGAGCAGTACTTC
CASSLGPSGDEQYF
>TRBV7-8|.|once|TRBJ2-4
TGTGCCAGCAGCTTAGAAGGGCCCCTAGCCAAAAACATTCAGTACTTC
CASSLEGPLAKNIQYF
>TRBV4-1|TRBD2|many|TRBJ2-1
TGCGCCAGCAGCCAAGAGCCTAGCGGGGGGGCGATGAATGAGCAGTTCTTC
CASSQEPSGGAMNEQFF
>TRBV7-2|TRBD2|few|TRBJ2-7
TGTGCCAGCAGCTTAATGACTAGCGGGAACGGTTACGAGCAGTACTTC
CASSLMTSGNGYEQYF
>TRBV6-5|TRBD2|.|TRBJ2-7
TGTGCCAGCAGTTACCGACTAGCGAGTTATGACGAGCAGTACTTC
CASSYRLASYDEQYF
>TRBV6-1|.|few|TRBJ2-7
TGTGCCAGCAGTATAGGGGAAAACTACGAGCAGTACTTC
CASSIGENYEQYF
>TRBV20-1|.|.|TRBJ2-7
TGCAGTGCCGTTGCGGGGTCTTACGAGCAGTACTTC
CSAVAGSYEQYF
>TRBV5-1|.|many|TRBJ2-1
TGCGCCAGCAGCTTGGGGGGGCCTAGCTCCTACAATGAGCAGTTCTTC
CASSLGGPSSYNEQFF
>TRBV12-3/TRBV12-4|.|many|TRBJ1-1
TGTGCCAGCAGTCCTCGCGGGAGCGGGGACACTGAAGCTTTCTTT
CASSPRGSGDTEAFF
>TRBV4-3|TRBD2|many|TRBJ2-2
TGCGCCAGCAGCCAAGGCCCCCGGGAGGGTGGCAAGCTGTTTTTT
CASSQGPREGGKLFF
>TRBV12-3/TRBV12-4|TRBD2|.|TRBJ2-7
TGTGCCAGCAGTTTCTGGCGGGAGTACGAGCAGTACTTC
CASSFWREYEQYF
>TRBV29-1|.|many|TRBJ2-1
TGCAGCGTTGAAGAAACTGGGGGCGATGAGCAGTTCTTC
CSVEETGGDEQFF
>TRBV10-3|TRBD2|many|TRBJ2-7
TGTGCCATCAGTGAGTCGTTGAGGTCGACTAGCGGGAGCTACGAGCAGTACTTC
CAISESLRSTSGSYEQYF
>TRBV14|.|few|TRBJ1-3
TGTGCCAGCAGCCCCAGACAAGGGTCTGGAAACACCATATATTTT
CASSPRQGSGNTIYF
>TRBV6-1|.|.|TRBJ2-1
TGTGCCAGCAGTGAAGCGGAATTTAAGGAATTCCACAATGAGCAGTTCTTC
CASSEAEFKEFHNEQFF
>TRBV24-1|.|many|TRBJ2-3
TGTGCCACCAGTGATGGTGGTGGGAGTACGCAGTATTTT
CATSDGGGSTQYF
>TRBV12-3/TRBV12-4|.|many|TRBJ2-5
TGTGCCAGCAGTTTAGCCGGCCCCCAAGAGACCCAGTACTTC
CASSLAGPQETQYF
>TRBV29-1|TRBD1|many|TRBJ1-1
TGCAGCGCTACCCGGACAGGGGGTAACACTGAAGCTTTCTTT
CSATRTGGNTEAFF
>TRBV29-1|.|.|TRBJ2-7
TGCAGCGCCCCCGGGGACGGACCCTACGAGCAGTACTTC
CSAPGDGPYEQYF
>TRBV28|TRBD1|many|TRBJ2-5
TGTGCCAGCAGTCAGGACAGGGACCAGTACTTC
CASSQDRDQYF
>TRBV18|.|few|TRBJ1-2
TGTGCCAGCTCACCACCTTATGAGGGCGATGGCTACACCTTC
CASSPPYEGDGYTF
>TRBV20-1|TRBD1|many|TRBJ1-6
TGCAGTGCCAGAGGACAGGGCGATTCACCCCTCCACTTT
CSARGQGDSPLHF
>TRBV7-2|TRBD1|.|TRBJ2-7
TGTGCCAGCAGCAATGACGTCGGACAGGTTAACTCCTACGAGCAGTACTTC
CASSNDVGQVNSYEQYF
>TRBV6-5|.|few|TRBJ2-7
TGTGCCAGCAGGACCACGGGCTCCTACGAGCAGTACTTC
CASRTTGSYEQYF
>TRBV6-4|TRBD2|many|TRBJ2-3
TGTGCCAGCAGTGTAGCGGGGGGGCGCGATACGCAGTATTTT
CASSVAGGRDTQYF
>TRBV3-1|.|.|TRBJ2-2
TGTGCCAGCAGCCAACCCGGCGGTGGGGTTACCGGGGAGCTGTTTTTT
CASSQPGGGVTGELFF
>TRBV6-1|.|many|TRBJ2-5
TGTGCCAGCAGTCAAGGGGCTAGTCGTTGGGAGACCCAGTACTTC
CASSQGASRWETQYF
>TRBV20-1|.|.|TRBJ1-5
TGCAGTGCTAGAGATTCAAAAAGCCCGTCAAATCAGCCCCAGCATTTT
CSARDSKSPSNQPQHF
>TRBV7-9|TRBD1|many|TRBJ2-3
TGTGCCAGCAGCTCACACAGGGGTGATACGCAGTATTTT
CASSSHRGDTQYF
>TRBV4-3|.|.|TRBJ2-5
TGCGCCAGCAGCCAAGAACCCCTAGGGGGAGAAGAGACCCAGTACTTC
CASSQEPLGGEETQYF
>TRBV13|.|few|TRBJ1-2
TGTGCCAGCAGCCCCACTTCGGGCGCCGGTGGTGGCTACACCTTC
CASSPTSGAGGGYTF
>TRBV14|TRBD1|few|TRBJ1-6
TGTGCCAGCAGCAAGACAGGGGGTCACTCACCCCTCCACTTT
CASSKTGGHSPLHF
>TRBV7-2|TRBD2|.|TRBJ2-1
TGTGCCAGCAGCCCTTACGGGGGCGGGAGGGCCTTTGAGCAGTTCTTC
CASSPYGGGRAFEQFF
>TRBV4-3|.|many|TRBJ2-2
TGCGCCAGCAGCCCTCTTGGGGGTAGAGGGAAGGCCGGGGAGCTGTTTTTT
CASSPLGGRGKAGELFF
>TRBV5-1|.|many|TRBJ2-1
TGCGCCAGCAGCTTGGCCTTGGGGGGGCTGGTCGAGCAGTTCTTC
CASSLALGGLVEQFF
>TRBV4-3|TRBD2|many|TRBJ2-3
TGCGCCAGCAGCCAAGTGGTAGCGGGGGGGGGAGATACGCAGTATTTT
CASSQVVAGGGDTQYF
>TRBV20-1|TRBD2|few|TRBJ2-1
TGCAGTGCTCCATGGACCGGGACTAGCGGGACCAATGAGCAGTTCTTC
CSAPWTGTSGTNEQFF
>TRBV6-2/TRBV6-3|.|.|TRBJ2-7
TGTGCCAGCAGTTACTCGGGTAGGGGTACCTACGAGCAGTACTTC
CASSYSGRGTYEQYF
>TRBV10-3|TRBD1|.|TRBJ1-2
TGTGCCATCAGTGAGTCGACTTGGGACAGGGACTATGGCTACACCTTC
CAISESTWDRDYGYTF
>TRBV14|.|.|TRBJ1-2
TGTGCCAGCAGCCAAGAACACTCGGTAGGCGATGGCTACACCTTC
CASSQEHSVGDGYTF
>TRBV7-2|.|.|TRBJ2-1
TGTGCCAGCAGCTTGGGGGAGAATGAGCAGTTCTTC
CASSLGENEQFF
>TRBV9|.|.|TRBJ2-4
TGTGCCAGCAGCCCCCCAGAGGGAGGGGGCCAAAACATTCAGTACTTC
CASSPPEGGGQNIQYF